The 25 T cell receptor beta chains below all came from one sample that was sequenced in a study of blood T cell repertoires in COVID-19. Profiled with immunoSEQ multiplex PCR; TCRdb holds only in-frame clones, not every one. The sample holds more than 100,000 clones; roughly 88% are singletons and the top ten take about 3%. Sequencing was done on a sample of peripheral blood. The receptor set was obtained from a human donor in a cohort sampled during active COVID-19.

The chain combines TRBV7-9 with TRBJ2-7; unclear D gene. The CDR3 loop spans 11 amino acids. Trimming stripped 4 bases from V and 5 bases from J, with 6 bases between. Looked up from germline, CDR1 is SEHNR and CDR2 is FQNEAQ (reference sequence). The CDR3 DNA follows: TGTGCCAGCAGCTCCAGGCACGAGCAGTACTTC. Translation: CASSSRHEQYF.

This chain uses TRBV7-2 with TRBJ2-1; the match to TRBD1 covers 10 bases. J was trimmed by 4 bases and V by 5 bases; bases with no gene match: 5. Germline loops: CDR1 SGHTA, CDR2 FQGNSA. The CDR3 spans 15 residues. Here the CDR3 reads CASSPGTGAYNEQFF. The CDR3 nucleotides read TGTGCCAGCAGCCCCGGGACAGGGGCATACAATGAGCAGTTCTTC.

The chain carries TRBV27 and TRBJ2-1; tentative D call: TRBD2 (6 bases). CDR1 is MNHEY, CDR2 SMNVEV, per germline (reference sequence). Trimming took off 2 bases at V and 0 bases at J, with 8 bases between the two ends. The CDR3 is 15 amino acids. The CDR3 is CASSLAGSSYNEQFF. Written as DNA, the CDR3 is TGTGCCAGCAGTTTAGCGGGAAGCTCCTACAATGAGCAGTTCTTC.

The rearrangement links TRBV15 to TRBJ1-2; 8 nucleotides line up with TRBD1. V trimming: 7 bases; J trimming: 4 bases; junction bases outside the gene matches: 8. The CDR3 loop spans 14 amino acids. Germline V gives CDR1 LNHNV, CDR2 YYDKDF (reference sequence). The CDR3 DNA is TGTGCCACCACGTCTTTGACAGGGGCCTATGGCTACACCTTC. Its protein is CATTSLTGAYGYTF. Complete variable domain (other parts from reference TRBV15 and TRBJ1-2): DAMVIQNPRYQVTQFGKPVTLSCSQTLNHNVMYWYQQKSSQAPKLLFHYYDKDFNNEADTPDNFQSRRPNTSFCFLDIRSPGLGDTAMYLCATTSLTGAYGYTFGSGTRLTVV.

J is TRBJ1-1 and V is TRBV24-1, with 7 nucleotides matching TRBD1. The trim removed 2 bases at V and 1 base at J, leaving 3 bases unmatched. CDR1 and CDR2 (germline): KGHDR, SFDVKD. The CDR3 spans 15 residues. CDR3 protein: CATSDSGTANTEAFF. The CDR3 nucleotides are TGTGCCACCAGTGATTCCGGGACAGCGAACACTGAAGCTTTCTTT.

The gene calls are TRBV25-1 and TRBJ1-5, with 10 bases matching TRBD1. The CDR3 covers 15 residues. V lost 5 bases to trimming and J lost 4 bases; unmatched junction nucleotides: 5. Germline assignment: CDR1 MGHDK and CDR2 SYGVNS. The CDR3 sequence: CASSPRTGGNQPQHF. Here the CDR3 DNA reads TGTGCCAGCAGTCCCCGGACAGGGGGAAATCAGCCCCAGCATTTT.

The genes are TRBV7-2 and TRBJ1-1; possibly TRBD1 for D (6 bases). V lost 5 bases to trimming and J lost 6 bases, with 13 bases between them. The CDR3 extends over 13 amino acids. Germline V lookup: CDR1 SGHTA, CDR2 FQGNSA. CDR3 in DNA: TGTGCCAGCAGCCTATGGGAGGGGGCTGAAGCTTTCTTT. This translates into CASSLWEGAEAFF.

The chain is built from TRBV6-2 or TRBV6-3 and TRBJ2-3; the D gene is possibly TRBD2 (5 bases). V was trimmed by 2 bases and J by 2 bases, leaving 11 bases between them. CDR3 length equals 15 residues. Germline loops: CDR1 MNHEY, CDR2 SVGEGT. This chain's CDR3 is CASSYVGGPTDTQYF. The CDR3 DNA follows: TGTGCCAGCAGTTACGTGGGCGGGCCCACAGATACGCAGTATTTT.

The table lists this clone with a count of one. V and J are TRBV5-1 and TRBJ2-7; no definite D call. Germline CDR1 and CDR2: SGHRS and YFSETQ. V was pared by 0 bases and J by 4 bases, with 20 bases between. This CDR3 is 17 amino acids long. The CDR3 is CASSLGVLSRGSYEQYF. CDR3 bases: TGCGCCAGCAGCTTGGGTGTTTTGTCGAGAGGATCGTACGAGCAGTACTTC.

The chain recombines TRBV28 with TRBJ1-5, with D unclear. Looked up from germline, CDR1 is MDHEN and CDR2 is SYDVKM. This CDR3 has 15 residues. The V gene lost 1 base and the J gene lost 6 bases, with 13 bases spanning the gap. The CDR3 DNA follows: TGTGCCAGCAGTTTATCCACGGCCGGGAGTCAGCCCCAGCATTTT. As protein: CASSLSTAGSQPQHF.

The sample holds a few counts of this clone. This sequence joins TRBV10-3 and TRBJ1-1; the D gene is possibly TRBD1 (6 bases). V shed 6 bases and J shed 1 base, with 6 bases lying between them. This CDR3 is 12 amino acids long. Germline V lookup: CDR1 ENHRY, CDR2 SYGVKD. CDR3 sequence: CAIRGGNTEAFF. DNA for the CDR3: TGTGCCATCAGAGGGGGGAACACTGAAGCTTTCTTT.

The V gene is TRBV3-1 (or the pseudogene TRBV3-2), the J gene TRBJ2-3; 12 nucleotides line up with TRBD2. CDR3 length: 19 amino acids. After removal of 0 bases from V and 0 bases from J, the junction contained 7 bases not matched to a gene. Germline CDR1 LGHDT, CDR2 YNNKEL (reference sequence). The CDR3 here is CASSQDVGLAGSSTDTQYF. Written as DNA, the CDR3 is TGTGCCAGCAGCCAAGATGTGGGACTAGCGGGTTCTAGCACAGATACGCAGTATTTT.

The V gene is TRBV19, the J gene TRBJ2-1; 16 nucleotides agree with TRBD2. Germline V lookup: CDR1 LNHDA, CDR2 SQIVND (reference sequence). This CDR3 region has 18 residues. J lost 7 bases, V lost 3 bases, and 9 bases had no gene match. CDR3 nucleotides: TGTGCCAGTAGTATGGGGACTAGCGGGAGGGGGGTTTTAAATGAGCAGTTCTTC. Its translation is CASSMGTSGRGVLNEQFF.

The CDR3 bases are TGTGCCAGCAGTTTCATGGGACAGACCCAAGAGACCCAGTACTTC. It encodes CASSFMGQTQETQYF. The chain carries TRBV11-2 and TRBJ2-5; TRBD1 matches 7 bases. V shed 6 bases and J 1 base; nucleotides not matched to a gene: 8. The CDR3 loop spans 15 amino acids. Germline CDR1 reads SGHAT; CDR2 reads FQNNGV. Based on the CDR3 plus reference TRBV11-2 and TRBJ2-5, the full variable domain is EAGVAQSPRYKIIEKRQSVAFWCNPISGHATLYWYQQILGQGPKLLIQFQNNGVVDDSQLPKDRFSAERLKGVDSTLKIQPAKLEDSAVYLCASSFMGQTQETQYFGPGTRLLVL.

The chain uses TRBV6-2 or TRBV6-3 and TRBJ1-1; D is undetermined. The germline gives CDR1 MNHEY, CDR2 SVGEGT. The CDR3 has 16 amino acids. The V and J ends lost 2 bases and 1 base respectively, with 14 bases between them. The CDR3 DNA sequence: TGTGCCAGCAGTTACCCCGACTGGAGACCGAACACTGAAGCTTTCTTT. The encoded protein is CASSYPDWRPNTEAFF.

The rearrangement links TRBV7-3 to TRBJ2-3; 7 bases line up with TRBD1. J lost 1 base, V lost 5 bases, and 9 bases had no gene match. This CDR3 spans 16 amino acids. Germline V lookup: CDR1 SGHTA, CDR2 FQGTGA. Written as DNA, the CDR3 is TGTGCCAGCAGCCCTAGAAGACAGGGCGGCACAGATACGCAGTATTTT. It specifies CASSPRRQGGTDTQYF.

This clone was seen just once. The V gene is TRBV2, the J gene TRBJ1-5, with D unclear. Germline V gives CDR1 SNHLY, CDR2 FYNNEI. This CDR3 has 11 residues. Trimming left V 8 bases short and J 1 base short, with 3 bases between. The CDR3: CASGSNQPQHF. CDR3 sequence (DNA): TGTGCCAGCGGCAGCAATCAGCCCCAGCATTTT.

The chain couples TRBV19 to TRBJ2-3; the match to TRBD2 covers 7 bases. Germline CDR1 and CDR2: LNHDA and SQIVND (reference sequence). With 9 bases clipped from V and 4 bases from J, the junction kept 10 bases outside the gene matches. CDR3 size: 14 residues. In nucleotides, the CDR3 is TGTGCCAGCGGCGTAAGCGGGAAGCCAGATACGCAGTATTTT. Its translation is CASGVSGKPDTQYF.

This chain connects TRBV6-5 to TRBJ2-7, with D possibly matching TRBD1 (6 bases). CDR3 length equals 12 residues. Germline V gene data show CDR1 as MNHEY and CDR2 as SVGAGI. With 8 bases removed from V and 2 bases from J, the gap between germline ends came to 10 bases. The CDR3 here is CASRDTTYEQYF. The CDR3 coding sequence is TGTGCCAGCCGGGACACCACCTACGAGCAGTACTTC.

The chain carries TRBV24-1 and TRBJ1-2; TRBD1 aligns across 8 bases. Germline assignment: CDR1 KGHDR and CDR2 SFDVKD. The junction had 10 bases not matched to a gene; V was cut back by 5 bases and J by 3 bases. The CDR3 has 16 amino acids. The CDR3 nucleotides read TGTGCCACCAGTGGGTCGGCGAACAGGGGGGACTATGGCTACACCTTC. This gives the protein CATSGSANRGDYGYTF.

This chain's CDR3 is CASSRDRGKNIQYF. DNA for the CDR3: TGTGCCAGCAGCCGGGACAGGGGTAAAAACATTCAGTACTTC. The chain couples TRBV7-2 to TRBJ2-4, with TRBD1 matching over 10 bases. J was trimmed by 4 bases and V by 5 bases; bases with no gene match: 2. Germline CDR1 reads SGHTA; CDR2 reads FQGNSA. This CDR3 has 14 amino acids.

The chain links TRBV6-5 to TRBJ1-6; no firm D call. V lost 6 bases and J lost 0, with 9 bases in between. Germline CDR1 reads MNHEY; CDR2 reads SVGAGI. The CDR3 sequence is 15 residues long. Written as DNA, the CDR3 is TGTGCCAGCAGGGACGGGAGCTCCTATAATTCACCCCTCCACTTT. Protein product: CASRDGSSYNSPLHF.

In its sample, this clone was seen once. The chain is built from TRBV4-2 and TRBJ2-1; D perhaps matches TRBD2 (5 bases). This CDR3 contains 15 residues. V lost 3 bases and J 0 bases, leaving 9 bases between the germline ends. CDR1 LGHNA and CDR2 YNFKEQ come from the germline V gene. CDR3 sequence reads: CASSHPDSSYNEQFF. The CDR3 nucleotides read TGTGCCAGCAGCCATCCGGACTCCTCCTACAATGAGCAGTTCTTC.

This chain connects TRBV7-6 to TRBJ2-7; D not certain. The germline V gene has CDR1 SGHVS and CDR2 FNYEAQ. The CDR3 consists of 14 residues. V gave up 3 bases and J gave up 0 bases, with 9 bases separating them. The CDR3 loop is CASSLPGNSYEQYF. For the CDR3, the DNA is TGTGCCAGCAGCTTGCCAGGAAACTCCTACGAGCAGTACTTC.

The genes are TRBV7-9 and TRBJ2-2; a weak D match, TRBD1 (5 bases). V was shortened by 4 bases and J by 5 bases, with 14 bases between the two germline ends. The CDR3 is made up of 15 amino acids. CDR1 is SEHNR and CDR2 is FQNEAQ in the germline V gene (reference sequence). CDR3 amino acids: CASSWGQSKTGELFF. CDR3 DNA sequence: TGTGCCAGCAGCTGGGGCCAATCTAAAACCGGGGAGCTGTTTTTT.